Only one count was recorded for the clone carrying this TCR beta chain. This sample is drawn from a study of shared clonotypes between healthy human individuals. Across the whole study: Researchers assigned three CD4 naive, three CD4 memory, two CD8 naive and one CD8 memory plate to each donor.

CDR3 length: 15 residues. Germline V gives CDR1 SGHNT, CDR2 YENEEA. V dropped 0 bases and J dropped 0 bases, with 6 bases sitting between them. Assay: immunoSEQ multiplex PCR; the TCRdb copy retains only in-frame clones and omits some. Of about 2.3 million clones listed, around 93% are singletons. The rearrangement uses TRBV11-3 and TRBJ2-1, with D maybe TRBD1 (6 bases). The source of this sequence is a man aged 18 to 30 in good health. Some clones in this sample may be carry-over from other donors' samples. Source material: naive CD4+ T cells from PBMCs. As for subset: CD45RA+ positively selected. The CDR3 sequence is CASSLETGSYNEQFF. The CDR3 DNA reads TGTGCCAGCAGCTTAGAGACAGGCTCCTACAATGAGCAGTTCTTC. The full variable domain, completed using reference TRBV11-3 and TRBJ2-1, is EAGVVQSPRYKIIEKKQPVAFWCNPISGHNTLYWYLQNLGQGPELLIRYENEEAVDDSQLPKDRFSAERLKGVDSTLKIQPAELGDSAVYLCASSLETGSYNEQFFGPGTRLTVL.